The source of this TCR beta chain is a study of OX40 agonist ivuxolimab in advanced cancers. Findings and limits, study-wide: Partial responders at 0.1-3.0 mg/kg had among the lowest clonal expansion. Among T cells, CD8+ cells averaged more expanded clones than CD4+ cells.

The V gene lost 4 bases and the J gene lost 3 bases, with 9 bases spanning the gap. There are 13 residues in the CDR3. The germline V gene has CDR1 SQVTM and CDR2 ANQGSEA. Produced via immunoSEQ multiplex PCR; TCRdb's table is partial and in-frame only. The sample yields over 85,000 clones, approximately 80% seen once. Cycle 7 day 1, cycle 4 day 1, and baseline were the timepoints at which blood was sampled. On this clone: Its antigen is undetermined.

This clonotype was obtained from an adult with an advanced solid tumor such as melanoma, head and neck, liver or kidney cancer. The starting material was CD4+ or CD8+ T cells sorted from blood, obtained in a trial of the OX40 agonist ivuxolimab. V usage is TRBV29-1 and J usage is TRBJ2-2; D is possibly TRBD2 (6 bases). The CDR3 DNA is TGCAGCGTTGGCGGGGTATACACCGGGGAGCTGTTTTTT. Translation gives CSVGGVYTGELFF.